The 29 T cell receptor beta chains given below trace back to one sample, sequenced in a study of T-cell reconstitution after alpha-beta-depleted transplantation in children. Unique molecular identifiers were incorporated during preparation of the TCRbeta library. TCRdb re-analysed the PCR reads in MiXCR, keeping a single row per CDR3 protein. The sample shows under 450,000 distinct CDR3 sequences, roughly 14% of them seen only once. The source was PBMCs, collected from the stem cell graft. The receptors originated from a human donor who donated a stem cell graft to a child with Fanconi anemia.

There are many counts of this clonotype. The V call is TRBV13, the J call TRBJ2-1, with TRBD2 identical over 7 bases. Germline CDR1 and CDR2: PRHDT and FYEKMQ (reference sequence). The CDR3 is made up of 14 amino acids. Trimming cost V 5 bases and J 6 bases; bases outside gene matches: 7. The CDR3, as DNA: TGTGCCAGCAGCGAGGGACTAACCCCCAATGAGCAGTTCTTC. Protein product: CASSEGLTPNEQFF.

This chain links TRBV25-1 with TRBJ2-1; D unresolved. Per germline, CDR1 MGHDK and CDR2 SYGVNS. V gave up 8 bases and J gave up 8 bases, with 16 bases separating them. The CDR3 length is 13 residues. The CDR3 nucleotides read TGTGCCAGCTCCACGGCCCGGATATATGAGCAGTTCTTC. It yields the protein CASSTARIYEQFF.

The gene calls are TRBV6-2 or TRBV6-3 and TRBJ2-3, with 12 positions matching TRBD2. This CDR3 is built from 15 residues. Germline loops: CDR1 MNHEY, CDR2 SVGEGT. The V segment lost 10 bases and the J segment 4 bases; nucleotides outside the gene matches: 9. The CDR3 loop reads CATFGASGGADTQYF. In DNA form, the CDR3 reads TGTGCCACCTTCGGGGCTAGCGGGGGGGCAGATACGCAGTATTTT.

In this sample, this clonotype turned up many times. This chain uses TRBV18 with TRBJ1-1; D may be TRBD1 (5 bases). The CDR3 runs 13 residues. Trimming left V 2 bases short and J 3 bases short, with 7 bases between. Germline V gene sequence: CDR1 KGHSH, CDR2 LQKENI. The CDR3 here is CASSPGADTEAFF. CDR3 nucleotides: TGTGCCAGCTCACCAGGGGCGGACACTGAAGCTTTCTTT.

The chain recombines TRBV7-9 with TRBJ2-1; D might be TRBD1 (5 bases). Germline V gives CDR1 SEHNR, CDR2 FQNEAQ (reference sequence). V was cut by 1 base and J by 9 bases, with 16 bases left in between. The CDR3 length is 15 residues. The CDR3 sequence is CASSLVGVPQTEQFF. The DNA of the CDR3 is TGTGCCAGCAGCTTAGTAGGGGTTCCCCAGACTGAGCAGTTCTTC.

The V call is TRBV28, the J call TRBJ2-5, with TRBD1 matching over 9 bases. The trim removed 10 bases at V and 3 bases at J, leaving 9 bases unmatched. There are 14 residues in the CDR3. CDR1 is MDHEN, CDR2 SYDVKM, per germline. The CDR3 spells CAIATGTGKETQYF. CDR3 coding DNA: TGTGCCATCGCGACCGGGACAGGGAAAGAGACCCAGTACTTC. The whole variable domain, remainder taken from reference TRBV28 and TRBJ2-5, is DVKVTQSSRYLVKRTGEKVFLECVQDMDHENMFWYRQDPGLGLRLIYFSYDVKMKEKGDIPEGYSVSREKKERFSLILESASTNQTSMYLCAIATGTGKETQYFGPGTRLLVL.

The table lists this clonotype with many counts. This chain links TRBV24-1 with TRBJ1-5, with D hard to call. Germline CDR1 and CDR2: KGHDR and SFDVKD. The CDR3 is 14 amino acids. Trimming pared 4 bases from V and 4 bases from J, leaving 10 bases between. The CDR3 region has the DNA TGTGCCACCAGTGAAGCCGGGCTGAATCAGCCCCAGCATTTT. Amino acids: CATSEAGLNQPQHF.

The rearrangement links TRBV29-1 to TRBJ1-2, with TRBD1 matching 10 bases. Losses at the gene ends were 8 bases for V and 4 bases for J; bases not matched to a gene: 4. From germline, CDR1 is SQVTM and CDR2 ANQGSEA. The length of the CDR3 is 12 residues. The chain's CDR3 is CSPGQGGYGYTF. Here the CDR3 DNA reads TGCAGCCCCGGACAGGGGGGCTATGGCTACACCTTC.

This clonotype was counted ten times or more. The V call is TRBV4-3, the J call TRBJ2-2; tentative D call: TRBD2 (6 bases). In germline, CDR1 is LGHNA, CDR2 YSLEER. Trimming took 0 bases from V and 11 from J, leaving 13 bases between them. The length of the CDR3 is 14 residues. This chain's CDR3 is CASSQDRGGVELFF. In DNA, the CDR3 is TGCGCCAGCAGCCAAGATCGGGGAGGAGTAGAGCTGTTTTTT.

This clonotype was counted a few times. The genes are TRBV4-3 and TRBJ2-3; tentatively, D is TRBD1 (5 bases). Between the trimmed V and J ends, which lost 0 bases and 6 bases, there was a span of 13 bases. CDR1 and CDR2 from the germline V gene are LGHNA and YSLEER. The CDR3 sequence is 15 residues long. In nucleotides, the CDR3 is TGCGCCAGCAGCCAAGATATGGCAGGGTCGGATACGCAGTATTTT. Protein: CASSQDMAGSDTQYF.

This clonotype showed up just a few times. The chain joins TRBV9 to TRBJ1-4; D remains unclear. The V and J ends lost 0 bases and 3 bases respectively, with 6 bases between them. CDR3 length: 14 residues. Germline V gene data show CDR1 as SGDLS and CDR2 as YYNGEE. The CDR3 nucleotides read TGTGCCAGCAGCGTAGCGGGAGCTAATGAAAAACTGTTTTTT. It encodes CASSVAGANEKLFF.

V and J are TRBV7-6 and TRBJ2-1, with 8 bases fitting TRBD2. Germline-derived CDR1 and CDR2 are SGHVS and FNYEAQ. V lost 9 bases, J lost 1 base, and 11 bases stayed unmatched. The CDR3 is 16 residues long. In DNA form, the CDR3 reads TGTGCCAGTTCCCCTGTCGGGGGGGTGTCCTACAATGAGCAGTTCTTC. It codes for CASSPVGGVSYNEQFF.

V gene TRBV7-2 combines with J gene TRBJ1-5; no clear D. The CDR3 covers 14 residues. Trimming took off 3 bases at V and 4 bases at J, with 10 bases between the two ends. Germline assignment: CDR1 SGHTA and CDR2 FQGNSA. The CDR3 sequence is CASSFTETNQPQHF. CDR3 nucleotides: TGTGCCAGCAGCTTTACAGAAACGAATCAGCCCCAGCATTTT. Drawing the rest from reference TRBV7-2 and TRBJ1-5, the complete variable domain is GAGVSQSPSNKVTEKGKDVELRCDPISGHTALYWYRQSLGQGLEFLIYFQGNSAPDKSGLPSDRFSAERTGGSVSTLTIQRTQQEDSAVYLCASSFTETNQPQHFGDGTRLSIL.

This clonotype has ten or more counts. The rearrangement uses TRBV6-1 and TRBJ1-1; the D gene is possibly TRBD1 (5 bases). The CDR3 has 13 amino acids. Germline V CDR1 and CDR2: MNHNS, SASEGT. The ends were cut back, 5 bases at V and 4 bases at J, with 11 bases in the middle. The CDR3 sequence: CASSYQGFTEAFF. In DNA form, the CDR3 reads TGTGCCAGCAGTTACCAGGGCTTCACTGAAGCTTTCTTT.

This clonotype was detected many times. The chain has TRBV7-6 and TRBJ2-3, with D perhaps being TRBD1 or TRBD2 (5 bases each). Germline values: CDR1 SGHVS, CDR2 FNYEAQ. Trimming left V 3 bases short and J 6 bases short, with 10 bases between. CDR3 length: 13 amino acids. The CDR3 loop reads CASSFSWGDTQYF. CDR3 DNA: TGTGCCAGCAGCTTTTCGTGGGGGGATACGCAGTATTTT.

This clonotype was seen at least ten times. The rearrangement links TRBV5-1 to TRBJ2-1; a weak D match, TRBD2 (6 bases). CDR1 and CDR2 (germline): SGHRS, YFSETQ. Trimming left V 0 bases short and J 8 bases short, with 12 bases between. The length of the CDR3 is 14 residues. CDR3 loop: CASSLAGGNDEQFF. The CDR3 bases are TGCGCCAGCAGCTTGGCCGGGGGTAACGATGAGCAGTTCTTC.

This clonotype was seen many times. The chain employs TRBV7-8 and TRBJ1-2, with 7 nucleotides matching TRBD1. The trim removed 2 bases at V and 3 bases at J, leaving 3 bases unmatched. The CDR3 sequence is 14 residues long. Looked up from germline, CDR1 is SGHVS and CDR2 is FQNEAQ. CDR3 nucleotide sequence: TGTGCCAGCAGCTTAAGGGGGCACGACTATGGCTACACCTTC. It encodes CASSLRGHDYGYTF.

In its sample, this clonotype was seen a few times. The chain joins TRBV10-3 to TRBJ2-1; 8 bases match TRBD2. The J segment lost 7 bases and the V segment lost 2 bases, leaving 4 bases of the junction unmatched. Germline lookup yields CDR1 ENHRY and CDR2 SYGVKD. The CDR3 is made up of 14 amino acids. This chain's CDR3 is CAISEGLAPNEQFF. For the CDR3, the DNA is TGTGCCATCAGTGAGGGACTAGCCCCGAATGAGCAGTTCTTC.

This clonotype was recorded many times. The chain has TRBV5-1 and TRBJ2-5; 7 bases align to TRBD1. The V segment lost 0 bases and the J segment 1 base; nucleotides outside the gene matches: 0. The CDR3 contains 14 residues. Germline V CDR1 and CDR2: SGHRS, YFSETQ. The CDR3 nucleotides read TGCGCCAGCAGCTTGGAGGGGGCCCAAGAGACCCAGTACTTC. This encodes CASSLEGAQETQYF.

The rearrangement joins TRBV7-2 to TRBJ1-6, with 7 bases identical to TRBD1. CDR1 is SGHTA and CDR2 is FQGNSA in the germline V gene. Trimming at V came to 5 bases and at J to 6 bases, leaving 7 bases not matched to a gene. This CDR3 has 15 residues. CDR3: CASSTDGTANSPLHF. The CDR3 nucleotides read TGTGCCAGCAGCACCGACGGGACAGCTAATTCACCCCTCCACTTT. The variable domain in full, with the rest retrieved from reference TRBV7-2 and TRBJ1-6, is GAGVSQSPSNKVTEKGKDVELRCDPISGHTALYWYRQSLGQGLEFLIYFQGNSAPDKSGLPSDRFSAERTGGSVSTLTIQRTQQEDSAVYLCASSTDGTANSPLHFGNGTRLTVT.

This chain uses TRBV6-1 with TRBJ2-1; TRBD2 matches at 12 bases. Germline CDR1 reads MNHNS; CDR2 reads SASEGT. The J segment lost 8 bases and the V segment lost 3 bases, leaving 2 bases of the junction unmatched. This CDR3 is 14 amino acids long. The CDR3 DNA is TGTGCCAGCAGTGACACTAGCGGGGGGCATGAGCAGTTCTTC. Translation: CASSDTSGGHEQFF.

With respect to this clonotype: A read error is possible here, since a much larger clone lies one base away. V gene TRBV12-3 or TRBV12-4 combines with J gene TRBJ2-1; TRBD1 matches at 8 bases. J lost 6 bases, V lost 3 bases, and 4 bases had no gene match. The CDR3 covers 14 residues. As DNA, the CDR3 is TGTGCCAGCAGTTTGACAGGGGCCCTCAATGAGCAGTTCTTC. The encoded protein is CASSLTGALNEQFF.

This clonotype was counted only a few times. The chain combines TRBV4-2 with TRBJ2-2; D remains unclear. V gave up 1 base and J gave up 7 bases, with 7 bases separating them. The CDR3 is 13 residues long. The germline V gene has CDR1 LGHNA and CDR2 YNFKEQ. The CDR3 here is CASSQGPVGELFF. For the CDR3, the DNA is TGTGCCAGCAGCCAAGGACCTGTCGGGGAGCTGTTTTTT.

V gene TRBV24-1 combines with J gene TRBJ2-1; 7 positions agree with TRBD2. CDR1 is KGHDR and CDR2 is SFDVKD in the germline V gene. CDR3 size: 16 residues. V shed 3 bases and J 5 bases; nucleotides not matched to a gene: 9. The CDR3 DNA reads TGTGCCACCAGTGATGGCGGGGGAGAAAGGAACAATGAGCAGTTCTTC. The encoded protein is CATSDGGGERNNEQFF.

V is TRBV5-1 and J is TRBJ2-5; D uncertain. Looked up from germline, CDR1 is SGHRS and CDR2 is YFSETQ. This CDR3 is 13 amino acids long. Trimming took 1 base from V and 2 from J, leaving 6 bases between them. The CDR3 nucleotides read TGCGCCAGCAGCTTGTACCAGCAAGAGACCCAGTACTTC. Protein sequence: CASSLYQQETQYF.

This clonotype was observed at least ten times. The V call is TRBV7-2, the J call TRBJ1-2, with 9 bases matching TRBD1. This CDR3 has 15 residues. The germline gives CDR1 SGHTA, CDR2 FQGNSA. The trim removed 4 bases at V and 8 bases at J, leaving 11 bases unmatched. The CDR3 spells CASSSSLQGAKGYTF. CDR3 DNA sequence: TGTGCCAGCAGCTCCTCCTTACAGGGGGCGAAAGGCTACACCTTC.

This clonotype was observed a few times. The J gene is TRBJ2-2, the V gene TRBV5-1, with a tentative D call TRBD1 (5 bases). The CDR3 contains 14 residues. Germline CDR1 SGHRS, CDR2 YFSETQ. Between the trimmed V and J ends, which lost 4 bases and 4 bases, there was a span of 11 bases. The chain's CDR3 is CASSRDSPTGELFF. CDR3 nucleotide sequence: TGCGCCAGCAGCCGCGACAGTCCCACCGGGGAGCTGTTTTTT. Full variable domain (remainder filled in from reference TRBV5-1 and TRBJ2-2): KAGVTQTPRYLIKTRGQQVTLSCSPISGHRSVSWYQQTPGQGLQFLFEYFSETQRNKGNFPGRFSGRQFSNSRSEMNVSTLELGDSALYLCASSRDSPTGELFFGEGSRLTVL.

The chain has TRBV5-1 and TRBJ1-5; D is unresolved. The germline CDR1 and CDR2 sequences are SGHRS and YFSETQ. CDR3 size: 15 residues. Trimming removed 0 bases at V and 1 base at J, with 8 bases between. CDR3 coding DNA: TGCGCCAGCAGCTTGGAGGGAAGGAGCAATCAGCCCCAGCATTTT. It codes for CASSLEGRSNQPQHF.

This clonotype showed up many times. This chain joins TRBV15 and TRBJ2-5; 10 bases map to TRBD2. Germline CDR1 is LNHNV and CDR2 is YYDKDF (reference sequence). The junction had 12 bases not matched to a gene; V was cut back by 3 bases and J by 2 bases. CDR3 size: 18 residues. The CDR3 nucleotides read TGTGCCACCAGCAGCGGAACTATAGCGGGGGGACGGCAAGAGACCCAGTACTTC. Translating gives CATSSGTIAGGRQETQYF.